Below are 10 T cell receptor beta chains sequenced from a single sample in a study of blood T cell repertoires in COVID-19. Sequenced by immunoSEQ multiplex PCR; TCRdb stores in-frame clones only, minus some. This sample yields some 220,000 clones, of which 65% to 85% are seen a single time; over 0.95% belongs to the top ten. Sequencing input: peripheral blood. Source of these receptors: a woman under 40 with COVID-19, enrolled during active disease.

The chain is built from TRBV2 and TRBJ1-2; 7 bases fit TRBD1. The J segment lost 8 bases and the V segment lost 8 bases, leaving 11 bases of the junction unmatched. Germline loops: CDR1 SNHLY, CDR2 FYNNEI. The CDR3 is made up of 13 amino acids. CDR3 nucleotides: TGTGCCAGCGGGGAGGAGGGGGCGTCGGGCTACACCTTC. This translates into CASGEEGASGYTF.

V and J are TRBV6-2 or TRBV6-3 and TRBJ1-2, with 10 bases that match TRBD1. Germline lookup yields CDR1 MNHEY and CDR2 SVGEGT. CDR3 length equals 16 residues. V lost 6 bases, J lost 4 bases, and 11 bases stayed unmatched. The CDR3 nucleotides read TGTGCCAGCAGCTCAATCGACAGGGGGCCTGGCTATGGCTACACCTTC. Translation: CASSSIDRGPGYGYTF.

The chain joins TRBV27 to TRBJ2-1, with D tentatively TRBD1 (6 bases). With 5 bases removed from V and 1 base from J, the gap between germline ends came to 9 bases. Germline V lookup: CDR1 MNHEY, CDR2 SMNVEV (reference sequence). CDR3 length equals 14 residues. CDR3 sequence (DNA): TGTGCCAGCAGTGTGCAGGGGTCCTACAATGAGCAGTTCTTC. This codes for CASSVQGSYNEQFF.

The rearrangement joins TRBV5-1 to TRBJ2-7; D is tentatively TRBD1 or TRBD2 (7 bases each). CDR3 length: 13 residues. CDR1 and CDR2 from the germline V gene are SGHRS and YFSETQ. V shed 9 bases and J shed 5 bases, with 18 bases lying between them. DNA of the CDR3: TGCGCCACCAGGGGGGGGGTTCGCGACGAGCAGTACTTC. Its protein product is CATRGGVRDEQYF.

This clone was seen only once. The chain combines TRBV30 with TRBJ1-1; no reliable D call. The V and J ends lost 3 bases and 2 bases respectively, with 16 bases between them. CDR3 size: 15 residues. The germline gives CDR1 GTSNPN, CDR2 SVGIG (reference sequence). The CDR3 loop is CAWSAGRRKNTEAFF. In DNA, the CDR3 is TGTGCCTGGAGCGCGGGAAGACGGAAAAACACTGAAGCTTTCTTT.

The J gene is TRBJ1-1, the V gene TRBV19; TRBD1 is a possible D gene (5 bases). The CDR3 runs 16 residues. Germline assignment: CDR1 LNHDA and CDR2 SQIVND (reference sequence). Trimming took off 1 base at V and 4 bases at J, with 16 bases between the two ends. The CDR3 nucleotides are TGTGCCAGTAGTATAGGGACATCACCCGTAATCACTGAAGCTTTCTTT. Protein: CASSIGTSPVITEAFF.

The chain employs TRBV6-5 and TRBJ2-2; 9 bases align to TRBD1. CDR3 length: 15 amino acids. Looked up from germline, CDR1 is MNHEY and CDR2 is SVGAGI. V lost 6 bases and J lost 5; bases outside the gene matches: 7. CDR3 nucleotides: TGTGCCAGCAGGCTTATACAGGGGGCGACCGGGGAGCTGTTTTTT. Protein sequence: CASRLIQGATGELFF.

Regarding this clone: One end of the junction is discordant with germline, which a read error may explain. The chain employs TRBV7-9 and TRBJ1-2; D may be TRBD1 (5 bases). The germline V gene has CDR1 SEHNR and CDR2 FQNEAQ (reference sequence). The CDR3 spans 10 residues. The CDR3 DNA reads as TGTGCCAGCAGCGAACTCGGGACTCCATTC. As protein: CASSELGTPF.

V is TRBV11-3 and J is TRBJ2-3; 7 nucleotides match TRBD2. CDR1 and CDR2 (germline): SGHNT, YENEEA. The CDR3 is 15 residues long. V was pared by 0 bases and J by 5 bases, with 5 bases of the junction left unmatched. CDR3 sequence reads: CASSLDGGEGDTQYF. The CDR3 nucleotides are TGTGCCAGCAGCTTAGACGGCGGGGAGGGAGATACGCAGTATTTT.

The chain links TRBV6-5 to TRBJ1-2; 9 bases map to TRBD1. This CDR3 region has 16 residues. J was trimmed by 1 base and V by 3 bases; bases with no gene match: 6. The V gene's germline CDR1 is MNHEY and CDR2 SVGAGI. Here the CDR3 reads CASSYTQGALNYGYTF. Here the CDR3 DNA reads TGTGCCAGCAGTTATACACAGGGGGCACTTAACTATGGCTACACCTTC.